The 28 T cell receptor beta chains presented below share a single source sample, sequenced in a study of radiation and T cells in renal cell carcinoma. Time point of the sample: blood 4 weeks post-SBRT, at nephrectomy. Treatment: 15 Gy SBRT to primary tumor, nephrectomy 4 weeks later. The repertoire was sequenced with immunoSEQ multiplex PCR; TCRdb's copy has only in-frame clones and lacks some. The sample lists around 180,000 clones, about 88% occurring once. This sample comprised blood, obtained from a patient whose treatment included radiotherapy and nephrectomy. The receptors stem from a woman aged 50 to 60 with renal cell carcinoma.

Worth noting for this clone: This specimen includes other DNA sequences encoding the same CDR3. The chain couples TRBV7-2 to TRBJ1-1; D is uncertain. Germline V CDR1 and CDR2: SGHTA, FQGNSA. This CDR3 contains 13 residues. V shed 2 bases and J shed 5 bases, with 9 bases lying between them. CDR3 in amino acids: CASSLTEGTEAFF. Written as DNA, the CDR3 is TGTGCCAGCAGCTTAACGGAGGGTACTGAAGCTTTCTTT.

The gene calls are TRBV6-6 and TRBJ2-7; D might be TRBD2 (5 bases). Trimming removed 4 bases at V and 3 bases at J, with 10 bases between. CDR1 is MNHNY and CDR2 is SVGAGI in the germline V gene (reference sequence). CDR3 length: 13 amino acids. The CDR3 sequence: CASSSEVLYEQYF. The CDR3 nucleotides read TGTGCCAGCAGTTCGGAGGTTCTCTACGAGCAGTACTTC.

The rearrangement joins TRBV29-1 to TRBJ1-1; TRBD1 might be the D (6 bases). From germline, CDR1 is SQVTM and CDR2 ANQGSEA. Between the trimmed V and J ends, which lost 5 bases and 7 bases, there was a span of 14 bases. There are 12 residues in the CDR3. The CDR3 reads CSVTPDSHEAFF. Here the CDR3 DNA reads TGCAGCGTTACCCCGGACAGCCATGAAGCTTTCTTT.

The rearrangement uses TRBV9 and TRBJ2-1; 8 bases map to TRBD2. V was pared by 3 bases and J by 4 bases, with 9 bases of the junction left unmatched. The CDR3 extends over 16 amino acids. Looked up from germline, CDR1 is SGDLS and CDR2 is YYNGEE. The CDR3 DNA follows: TGTGCCAGCAGCGGAGAAGCGGGAGTACTTTACAATGAGCAGTTCTTC. Translation: CASSGEAGVLYNEQFF. Full variable domain (outside the CDR3, taken from reference TRBV9 and TRBJ2-1): DSGVTQTPKHLITATGQRVTLRCSPRSGDLSVYWYQQSLDQGLQFLIQYYNGEERAKGNILERFSAQQFPDLHSELNLSSLELGDSALYFCASSGEAGVLYNEQFFGPGTRLTVL.

The rearrangement uses TRBV5-1 and TRBJ1-1, with 7 bases lining up with TRBD1. With V trimmed by 4 bases and J by 4 bases, 7 bases remained unmatched. Germline lookup yields CDR1 SGHRS and CDR2 YFSETQ. This CDR3 region has 14 residues. The CDR3 region is CASSMTGILTEAFF. CDR3 bases: TGCGCCAGCAGCATGACAGGGATCCTCACTGAAGCTTTCTTT.

This sequence joins TRBV6-1 and TRBJ1-4; 7 positions match TRBD1. Germline trimming cut 6 bases from V and 2 bases from J; bases unmatched to any gene: 3. CDR3 size: 14 residues. The germline CDR1 and CDR2 sequences are MNHNS and SASEGT. DNA of the CDR3: TGTGCCAGCAGACCGGACAGGACTAATGAAAAACTGTTTTTT. Translating it yields CASRPDRTNEKLFF.

This chain joins TRBV7-2 and TRBJ2-1, with D unclear. The CDR3 extends over 15 amino acids. CDR1 and CDR2 from the germline V gene are SGHTA and FQGNSA. Trimming took 9 bases from V and 3 from J, leaving 18 bases between them. The CDR3 loop is CASPIAGYGYNEQFF. The CDR3 DNA reads as TGTGCCAGTCCGATCGCCGGTTACGGCTACAATGAGCAGTTCTTC.

CDR3 sequence: CASSGEGNTEAFF. Here the CDR3 DNA reads TGTGCCAGCAGTGGCGAGGGGAACACTGAAGCTTTCTTT. The V call is TRBV2, the J call TRBJ1-1; D is undetermined. Germline assignment: CDR1 SNHLY and CDR2 FYNNEI. The CDR3 has 13 residues. The ends were cut back, 4 bases at V and 1 base at J, with 7 bases in the middle.

CDR3 bases: TGTGCCAGCAGTGAGGGTCGGGGGGTTAACTATGGCTACACCTTC. It codes for CASSEGRGVNYGYTF. The rearrangement joins TRBV6-4 to TRBJ1-2, with D possibly being TRBD1 (5 bases). Germline CDR1 reads MRHNA; CDR2 reads SNTAGT. The CDR3 is 15 residues long. The V and J ends lost 3 bases and 1 base respectively, with 12 bases between them.

A single count supports this clone. The V gene is TRBV6-1, the J gene TRBJ1-4; weak D call: TRBD1 (6 bases). The ends were cut back, 4 bases at V and 8 bases at J, with 17 bases in the middle. This CDR3 is 15 amino acids long. The germline CDR1 and CDR2 sequences are MNHNS and SASEGT. CDR3 loop: CASSGPPRGEEKLFF. The CDR3 DNA is TGTGCCAGCAGTGGCCCACCCAGGGGCGAGGAAAAACTGTTTTTT.

DNA of the CDR3: TGTGCCTGGGGGGACTCTCCCAATCAGCCCCAGCATTTT. Its translation is CAWGDSPNQPQHF. The genes are TRBV30 and TRBJ1-5; tentative D call: TRBD1 (5 bases). The CDR3 has 13 amino acids. Per germline, CDR1 GTSNPN and CDR2 SVGIG (reference sequence). Trimming pared 5 bases from V and 3 bases from J, leaving 11 bases between.

In this sample, this clone turned up once. The genes are TRBV7-9 and TRBJ1-2; unclear D gene. The CDR3 contains 14 residues. V was clipped by 1 base and J by 4 bases, with 10 bases between them. CDR1 is SEHNR, CDR2 FQNEAQ, per germline (reference sequence). CDR3 protein: CASSLVPETYGYTF. As DNA, the CDR3 is TGTGCCAGCAGCTTAGTCCCAGAAACCTATGGCTACACCTTC.

The rearrangement links TRBV6-1 to TRBJ1-1; D remains ambiguous. V was cut by 0 bases and J by 2 bases, with 7 bases left in between. The germline gives CDR1 MNHNS, CDR2 SASEGT. This CDR3 has 14 amino acids. The CDR3 DNA is TGTGCCAGCAGTGAAGCTTGGAGAAACACTGAAGCTTTCTTT. Residues: CASSEAWRNTEAFF.

The genes are TRBV4-3 and TRBJ1-2, with a weak D call TRBD1 (6 bases). This CDR3 spans 15 amino acids. Germline V gene lookup returns CDR1 LGHNA and CDR2 YSLEER. V was trimmed by 0 bases and J by 7 bases, leaving 15 bases between them. The CDR3 spells CASSQDEQGGGGYTF. The CDR3 DNA sequence: TGCGCCAGCAGCCAAGACGAACAGGGAGGCGGTGGCTACACCTTC.

The rearrangement joins TRBV19 to TRBJ1-5, with unresolved D. The CDR3 runs to 16 residues. The germline V and J ends were trimmed by 3 bases and 1 base, with 13 bases remaining between them. Germline V gene data show CDR1 as LNHDA and CDR2 as SQIVND (reference sequence). CDR3 region: CASSISPDPSNQPQHF. CDR3 coding DNA: TGTGCCAGTAGTATCTCGCCCGACCCGAGCAATCAGCCCCAGCATTTT.

Worth noting for this clone: Other nucleotide sequences from this sample produce the same CDR3. The gene calls are TRBV7-3 and TRBJ2-5; D remains ambiguous. The CDR3 consists of 14 residues. Deletions cut 6 bases from V and 2 bases from J, with 13 bases between. The V gene's germline CDR1 is SGHTA and CDR2 FQGTGA. In DNA, the CDR3 is TGTGCCAGCAGTCTAAATGGGGTACAAGAGACCCAGTACTTC. It yields the protein CASSLNGVQETQYF.

The chain joins TRBV5-5 to TRBJ2-7; no reliable D call. Germline V CDR1 and CDR2: SGHKS, YYEKEE (reference sequence). Trimming stripped 0 bases from V and 0 bases from J, with 13 bases between. There are 16 residues in the CDR3. CDR3 sequence: CASSLVAALGSYEQYF. As DNA, the CDR3 is TGTGCCAGCAGCTTGGTGGCGGCACTGGGCTCCTACGAGCAGTACTTC.

This clone was observed once. The rearrangement links TRBV7-2 to TRBJ2-3; D could derive from TRBD1 or TRBD2 (5 bases each). This CDR3 spans 16 amino acids. Germline CDR1 and CDR2: SGHTA and FQGNSA. V dropped 1 base and J dropped 10 bases, with 21 bases sitting between them. The DNA of the CDR3 is TGTGCCAGCAGCTTAGACCCCAATTCGGGACGGCAATCGCAGTATTTT. Translated: CASSLDPNSGRQSQYF.

The gene calls are TRBV6-1 and TRBJ2-1, with 10 bases aligning to TRBD2. Germline lookup yields CDR1 MNHNS and CDR2 SASEGT. J was trimmed by 4 bases and V by 10 bases; bases with no gene match: 7. This CDR3 region has 14 residues. CDR3 sequence reads: CATLLAGLYNEQFF. The DNA of the CDR3 is TGTGCCACCCTACTAGCGGGGCTTTACAATGAGCAGTTCTTC.

With respect to this clone: At one boundary the junction diverges from the germline segment, which might be a read error. This sequence joins TRBV7-2 and TRBJ1-5; D is possibly TRBD1 (5 bases). Germline V gives CDR1 SGHTA, CDR2 FQGNSA. This CDR3 is built from 13 residues. CDR3 protein: CASSLGVQGSLGF. The DNA of the CDR3 is TGTGCCAGCAGCTTAGGCGTGCAGGGATCCCTGGGATTT.

The chain uses TRBV4-1 and TRBJ1-5; D call uncertain. Germline V gene lookup returns CDR1 MGHRA and CDR2 YSYEKL. This CDR3 contains 12 residues. Trimming removed 3 bases at V and 6 bases at J, with 6 bases between. CDR3 DNA: TGCGCCAGCAGCCAGGGTCGTCAGCCCCAGCATTTT. This codes for CASSQGRQPQHF.

The chain carries TRBV18 and TRBJ2-5; D is uncertain. Germline CDR1 and CDR2: KGHSH and LQKENI. Trimming left V 3 bases short and J 0 bases short, with 14 bases between. This CDR3 comprises 16 residues. CDR3 in amino acids: CASSPSSDRYQETQYF. The CDR3, as DNA: TGTGCCAGCTCACCCAGCTCGGATCGGTACCAAGAGACCCAGTACTTC.

V and J are TRBV27 and TRBJ2-3, with D tentatively TRBD1 (6 bases). The CDR3 runs to 13 residues. Between the trimmed V and J ends, which lost 7 bases and 5 bases, there was a span of 13 bases. Germline CDR1 reads MNHEY; CDR2 reads SMNVEV (reference sequence). In DNA, the CDR3 is TGTGCCAGCACCGTCAGAGGGGGAGATACGCAGTATTTT. This gives the protein CASTVRGGDTQYF.

This chain uses TRBV5-1 with TRBJ1-4; perhaps TRBD1 as D (5 bases). CDR1 is SGHRS and CDR2 is YFSETQ in the germline V gene. CDR3 length: 16 residues. V was pared by 5 bases and J by 7 bases, with 21 bases between. The CDR3 protein is CASRPGAGQISEKLFF. In DNA form, the CDR3 reads TGCGCCAGCAGACCCGGGGCAGGGCAGATATCTGAAAAACTGTTTTTT.

J is TRBJ1-1 and V is TRBV9, with unresolved D. The CDR3 contains 15 residues. Germline values: CDR1 SGDLS, CDR2 YYNGEE. V was cut by 0 bases and J by 6 bases, with 15 bases left in between. The CDR3 DNA reads as TGTGCCAGCAGCGTAGAGATTGCGCCCGGGTCTGAAGCTTTCTTT. Translation: CASSVEIAPGSEAFF.

This chain links TRBV4-3 with TRBJ2-4; D could derive from TRBD1 or TRBD2 (5 bases each). This CDR3 contains 16 residues. Germline V gene data show CDR1 as LGHNA and CDR2 as YSLEER. Trimming stripped 3 bases from V and 0 bases from J, with 12 bases between. The CDR3 is CASSQAGRIAKNIQYF. DNA for the CDR3: TGCGCCAGCAGCCAGGCAGGGAGAATAGCCAAAAACATTCAGTACTTC.

This clone was recorded a few times. The V call is TRBV15, the J call TRBJ1-5; 8 positions agree with TRBD1. The J segment lost 3 bases and the V segment lost 3 bases, leaving 1 base of the junction unmatched. CDR3 size: 14 residues. Germline CDR1 and CDR2: LNHNV and YYDKDF (reference sequence). The DNA of the CDR3 is TGTGCCACCAGCAGGGGACAGGTCAATCAGCCCCAGCATTTT. It encodes CATSRGQVNQPQHF.

This chain uses TRBV7-8 with TRBJ2-7; 11 bases match TRBD2. Unmatched junction bases numbered 9, after V lost 4 bases and J lost 7 bases. This CDR3 comprises 15 residues. Germline lookup yields CDR1 SGHVS and CDR2 FQNEAQ. The CDR3 DNA follows: TGTGCCAGCAGCTCGACCGGGACTAGCGGTGGGGAGCAGTACTTC. The encoded protein is CASSSTGTSGGEQYF.